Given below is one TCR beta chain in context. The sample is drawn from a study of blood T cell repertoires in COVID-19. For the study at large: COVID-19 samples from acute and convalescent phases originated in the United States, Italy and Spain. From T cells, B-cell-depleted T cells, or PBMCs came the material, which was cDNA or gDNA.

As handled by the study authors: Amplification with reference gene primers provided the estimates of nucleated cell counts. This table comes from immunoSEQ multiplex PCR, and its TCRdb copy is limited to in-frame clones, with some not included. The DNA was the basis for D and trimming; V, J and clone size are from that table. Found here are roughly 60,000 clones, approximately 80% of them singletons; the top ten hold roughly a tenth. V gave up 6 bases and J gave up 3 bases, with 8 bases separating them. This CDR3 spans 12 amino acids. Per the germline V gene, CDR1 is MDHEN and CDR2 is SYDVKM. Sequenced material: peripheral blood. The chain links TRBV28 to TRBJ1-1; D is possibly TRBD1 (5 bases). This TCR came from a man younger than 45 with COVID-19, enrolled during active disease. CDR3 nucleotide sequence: TGTGCCAGCAGGTCGGGGGACACTGAAGCTTTCTTT. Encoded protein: CASRSGDTEAFF. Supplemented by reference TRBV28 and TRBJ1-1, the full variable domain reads DVKVTQSSRYLVKRTGEKVFLECVQDMDHENMFWYRQDPGLGLRLIYFSYDVKMKEKGDIPEGYSVSREKKERFSLILESASTNQTSMYLCASRSGDTEAFFGQGTRLTVV.